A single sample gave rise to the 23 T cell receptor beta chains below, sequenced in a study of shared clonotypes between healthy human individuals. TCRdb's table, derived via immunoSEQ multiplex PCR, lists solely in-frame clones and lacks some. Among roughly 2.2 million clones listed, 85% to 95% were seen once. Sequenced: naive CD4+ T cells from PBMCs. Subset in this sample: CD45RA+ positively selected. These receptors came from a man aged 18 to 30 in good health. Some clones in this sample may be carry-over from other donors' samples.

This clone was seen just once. CDR3 in amino acids: CAISEGGAGEKLFF. The CDR3 region has the DNA TGTGCCATCAGTGAAGGTGGGGCAGGTGAAAAACTGTTTTTT. The rearrangement joins TRBV10-3 to TRBJ1-4; D is possibly TRBD1 (5 bases). The CDR3 sequence is 14 residues long. Per germline, CDR1 ENHRY and CDR2 SYGVKD. The V gene lost 3 bases and the J gene lost 7 bases, with 12 bases spanning the gap.

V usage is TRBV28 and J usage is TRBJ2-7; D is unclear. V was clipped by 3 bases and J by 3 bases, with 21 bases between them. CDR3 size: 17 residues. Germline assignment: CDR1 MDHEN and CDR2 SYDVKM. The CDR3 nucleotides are TGTGCCAGCAGTTTCCTGGGAAATCGGTACGATATCTACGAGCAGTACTTC. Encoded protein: CASSFLGNRYDIYEQYF.

CDR3 nucleotides: TGCAGCGGCCGCCCTCCGGGACAGAGTGAAAAACTGTTTTTT. Its protein product is CSGRPPGQSEKLFF. The chain recombines TRBV29-1 with TRBJ1-4; 7 bases fit TRBD1. The CDR3 loop spans 14 amino acids. CDR1 SQVTM and CDR2 ANQGSEA come from the germline V gene. V lost 7 bases, J lost 7 bases, and 12 bases stayed unmatched.

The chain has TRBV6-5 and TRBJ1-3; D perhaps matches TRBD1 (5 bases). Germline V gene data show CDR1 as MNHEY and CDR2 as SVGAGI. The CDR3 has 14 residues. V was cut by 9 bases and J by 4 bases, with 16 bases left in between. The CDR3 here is CASKPGRVGNTIYF. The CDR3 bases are TGTGCCAGTAAACCAGGCAGGGTGGGAAACACCATATATTTT.

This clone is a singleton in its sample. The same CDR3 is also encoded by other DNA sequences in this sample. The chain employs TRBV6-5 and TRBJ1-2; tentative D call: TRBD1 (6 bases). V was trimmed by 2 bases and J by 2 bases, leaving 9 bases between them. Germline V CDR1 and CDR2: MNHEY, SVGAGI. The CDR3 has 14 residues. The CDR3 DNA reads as TGTGCCAGCAGTTACAGGGGGAAAAACTATGGCTACACCTTC. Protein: CASSYRGKNYGYTF.

CDR3 nucleotide sequence: TGCGCCAGCAGCCAAGATATGGGACTAGCGGGAGGGGAACCCTACGAGCAGTACTTC. Protein sequence: CASSQDMGLAGGEPYEQYF. The chain recombines TRBV4-1 with TRBJ2-7; 16 nucleotides agree with TRBD2. The CDR3 runs 19 residues. J gave up 2 bases and V 0 bases, and 7 bases lay outside the gene matches. Per the germline V gene, CDR1 is MGHRA and CDR2 is YSYEKL.

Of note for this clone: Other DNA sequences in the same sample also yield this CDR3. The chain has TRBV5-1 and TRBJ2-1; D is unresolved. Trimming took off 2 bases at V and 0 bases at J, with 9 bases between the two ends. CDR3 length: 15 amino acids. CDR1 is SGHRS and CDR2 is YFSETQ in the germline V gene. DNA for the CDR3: TGCGCCAGCAGCTTCGGATTAGCCTCCTACAATGAGCAGTTCTTC. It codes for CASSFGLASYNEQFF.

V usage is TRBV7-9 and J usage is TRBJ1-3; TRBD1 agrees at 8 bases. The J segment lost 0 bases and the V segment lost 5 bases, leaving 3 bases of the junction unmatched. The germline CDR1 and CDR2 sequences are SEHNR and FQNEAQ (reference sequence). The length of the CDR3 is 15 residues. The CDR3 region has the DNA TGTGCCAGCAGCCTACAGGGGGACTCTGGAAACACCATATATTTT. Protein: CASSLQGDSGNTIYF.

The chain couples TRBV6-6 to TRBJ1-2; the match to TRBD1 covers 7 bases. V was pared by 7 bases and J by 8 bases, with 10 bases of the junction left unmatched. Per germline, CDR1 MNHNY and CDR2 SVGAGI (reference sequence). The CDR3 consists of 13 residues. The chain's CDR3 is CASTITGEEGYTF. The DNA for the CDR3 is TGTGCCAGCACCATCACAGGGGAGGAGGGCTACACCTTC.

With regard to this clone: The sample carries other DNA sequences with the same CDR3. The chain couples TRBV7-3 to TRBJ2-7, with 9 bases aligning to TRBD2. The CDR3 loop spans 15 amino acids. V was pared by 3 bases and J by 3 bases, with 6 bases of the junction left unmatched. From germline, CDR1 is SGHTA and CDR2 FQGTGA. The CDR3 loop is CASSFGLAGIYEQYF. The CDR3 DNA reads TGTGCCAGCAGCTTTGGGCTAGCGGGAATCTACGAGCAGTACTTC. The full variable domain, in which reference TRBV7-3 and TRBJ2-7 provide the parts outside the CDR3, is GAGVSQTPSNKVTEKGKYVELRCDPISGHTALYWYRQSLGQGPEFLIYFQGTGAADDSGLPNDRFFAVRPEGSVSTLKIQRTERGDSAVYLCASSFGLAGIYEQYFGPGTRLTVT.

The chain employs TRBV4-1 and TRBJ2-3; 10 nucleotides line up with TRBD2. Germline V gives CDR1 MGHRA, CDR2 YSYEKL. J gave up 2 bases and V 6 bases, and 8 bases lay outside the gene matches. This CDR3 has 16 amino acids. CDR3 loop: CASRPILAGVTDTQYF. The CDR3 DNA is TGCGCCAGCAGGCCTATCCTAGCGGGAGTCACAGATACGCAGTATTTT.

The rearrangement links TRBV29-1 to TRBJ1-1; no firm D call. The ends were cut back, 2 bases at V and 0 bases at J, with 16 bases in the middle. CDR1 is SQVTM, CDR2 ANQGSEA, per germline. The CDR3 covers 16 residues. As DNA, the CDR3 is TGCAGCGTTGAACCCCAGATAGCCTACATGAACACTGAAGCTTTCTTT. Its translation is CSVEPQIAYMNTEAFF.

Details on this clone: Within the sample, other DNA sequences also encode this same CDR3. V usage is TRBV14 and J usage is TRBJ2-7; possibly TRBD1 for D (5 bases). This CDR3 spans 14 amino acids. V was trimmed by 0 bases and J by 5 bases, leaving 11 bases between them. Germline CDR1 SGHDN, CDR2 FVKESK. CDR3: CASSQDRSRDEQYF. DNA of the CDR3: TGTGCCAGCAGCCAAGATAGGAGCAGGGACGAGCAGTACTTC.

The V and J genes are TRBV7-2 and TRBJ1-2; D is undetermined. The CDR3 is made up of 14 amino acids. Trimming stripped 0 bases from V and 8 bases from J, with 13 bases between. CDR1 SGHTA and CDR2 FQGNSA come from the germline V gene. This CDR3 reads CASSLALGRYGYTF. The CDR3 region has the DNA TGTGCCAGCAGCTTAGCGTTGGGCCGTTACGGCTACACCTTC.

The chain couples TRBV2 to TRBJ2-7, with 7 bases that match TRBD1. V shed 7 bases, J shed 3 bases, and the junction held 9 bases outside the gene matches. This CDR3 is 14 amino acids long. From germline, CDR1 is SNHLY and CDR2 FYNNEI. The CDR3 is CASTLTGSSYEQYF. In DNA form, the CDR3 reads TGTGCCAGCACTTTGACAGGGTCGAGCTACGAGCAGTACTTC.

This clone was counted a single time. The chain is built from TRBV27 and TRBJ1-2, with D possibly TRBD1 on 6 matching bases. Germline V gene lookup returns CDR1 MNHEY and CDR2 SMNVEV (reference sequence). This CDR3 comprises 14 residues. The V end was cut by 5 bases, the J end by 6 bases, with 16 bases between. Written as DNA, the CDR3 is TGTGCCAGCAGTCACCACCAGGGGTCTGATGGCTACACCTTC. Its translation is CASSHHQGSDGYTF.

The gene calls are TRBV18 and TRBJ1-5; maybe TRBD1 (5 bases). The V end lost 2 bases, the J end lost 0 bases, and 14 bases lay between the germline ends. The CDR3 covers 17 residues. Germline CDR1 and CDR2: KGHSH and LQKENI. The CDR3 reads CASSPMAGRGSNQPQHF. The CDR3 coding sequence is TGTGCCAGCTCACCAATGGCGGGGAGGGGTAGCAATCAGCCCCAGCATTTT.

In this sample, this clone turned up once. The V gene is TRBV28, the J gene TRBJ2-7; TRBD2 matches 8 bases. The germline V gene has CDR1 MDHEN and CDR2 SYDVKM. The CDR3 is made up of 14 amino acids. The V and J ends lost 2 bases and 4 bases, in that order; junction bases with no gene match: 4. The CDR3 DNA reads TGTGCCAGCAGTTTACCTCGGGGGGGGTACGAGCAGTACTTC. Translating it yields CASSLPRGGYEQYF.

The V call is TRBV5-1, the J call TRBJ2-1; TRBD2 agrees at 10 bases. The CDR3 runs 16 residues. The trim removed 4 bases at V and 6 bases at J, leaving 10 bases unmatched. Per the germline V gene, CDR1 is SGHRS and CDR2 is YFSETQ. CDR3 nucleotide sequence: TGCGCCAGCAGCGCGATAACTAGCGGGGCCGCCAATGAGCAGTTCTTC. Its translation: CASSAITSGAANEQFF.

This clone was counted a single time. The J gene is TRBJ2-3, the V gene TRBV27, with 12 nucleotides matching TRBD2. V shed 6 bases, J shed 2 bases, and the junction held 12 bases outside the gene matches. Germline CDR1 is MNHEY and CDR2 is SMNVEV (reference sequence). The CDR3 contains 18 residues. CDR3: CASRRTSGNSALTDTQYF. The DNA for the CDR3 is TGTGCCAGCAGACGGACTAGCGGGAACTCAGCCCTCACAGATACGCAGTATTTT.

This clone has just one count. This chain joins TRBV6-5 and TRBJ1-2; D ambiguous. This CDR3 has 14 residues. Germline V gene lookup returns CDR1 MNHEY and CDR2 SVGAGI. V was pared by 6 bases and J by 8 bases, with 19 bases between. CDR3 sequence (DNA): TGTGCCAGCAGCCCTAGTATGTCTTTTAAGGGCTACACCTTC. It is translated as CASSPSMSFKGYTF.

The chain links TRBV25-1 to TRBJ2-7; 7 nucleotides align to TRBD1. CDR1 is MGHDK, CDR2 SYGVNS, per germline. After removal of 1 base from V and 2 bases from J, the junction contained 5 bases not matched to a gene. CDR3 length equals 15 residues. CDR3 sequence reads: CASSEFGTATYEQYF. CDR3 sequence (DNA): TGTGCCAGCAGTGAATTTGGGACAGCAACCTACGAGCAGTACTTC.

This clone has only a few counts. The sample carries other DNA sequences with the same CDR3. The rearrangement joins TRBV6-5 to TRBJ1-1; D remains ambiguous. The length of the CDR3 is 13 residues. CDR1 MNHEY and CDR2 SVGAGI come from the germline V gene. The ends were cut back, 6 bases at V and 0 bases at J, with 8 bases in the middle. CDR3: CASRRTMNTEAFF. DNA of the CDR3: TGTGCCAGCAGGCGCACCATGAACACTGAAGCTTTCTTT.